The 16 T cell receptor beta chains in this list originate from one sample, sequenced in a study of cytomegalovirus exposure and HLA in healthy donors. This PCR relied on a set of 60 Vbeta primers and 13 Jbeta primers. Generated by immunoSEQ multiplex PCR, the TCRdb table keeps only in-frame clones and is missing some. The profile covers 130,000 or so clones, with about 80% appearing a single time and roughly 2.1% taken by the ten largest. The source material was PBMCs. These receptors all stem from a woman aged 40 to 50 in good health and CMV-seronegative.

About this clone itself: One junction end does not reproduce the germline sequence, and a read error may be involved. The J gene is TRBJ2-2, the V gene TRBV5-1; D uncertain. CDR1 and CDR2 (germline): SGHRS, YFSETQ. The CDR3 is 13 residues long. Here the CDR3 reads CASRFLNTGELFF. The DNA for the CDR3 is TGCGCCAGCCGCTTTCTTAACACCGGGGAGCTGTTTTTT.

V gene TRBV27 combines with J gene TRBJ2-3, with D possibly matching TRBD1 (6 bases). The V and J ends lost 10 bases and 0 bases respectively, with 17 bases between them. The CDR3 has 15 residues. The V gene's germline CDR1 is MNHEY and CDR2 SMNVEV (reference sequence). CDR3: CATPQGKTSTDTQYF. The CDR3 DNA reads as TGTGCCACCCCCCAGGGGAAAACTAGCACAGATACGCAGTATTTT.

This clone has only one observation. This chain uses TRBV27 with TRBJ1-5; 8 nucleotides line up with TRBD1. Looked up from germline, CDR1 is MNHEY and CDR2 is SMNVEV (reference sequence). J was trimmed by 3 bases and V by 5 bases; bases with no gene match: 3. This CDR3 comprises 14 residues. The chain's CDR3 is CASSPGGYNQPQHF. DNA for the CDR3: TGTGCCAGCAGTCCAGGGGGCTACAATCAGCCCCAGCATTTT.

The chain joins TRBV2 to TRBJ2-1; tentative D call: TRBD2 (5 bases). V shed 8 bases and J shed 0 bases, with 8 bases lying between them. Germline V gene lookup returns CDR1 SNHLY and CDR2 FYNNEI. The CDR3 sequence is 13 residues long. The CDR3 here is CASERSSYNEQFF. The CDR3 nucleotides read TGTGCCAGCGAGCGGAGCTCCTACAATGAGCAGTTCTTC.

The rearrangement links TRBV5-1 to TRBJ1-3, with 8 bases fitting TRBD1. With V trimmed by 4 bases and J by 7 bases, 7 bases remained unmatched. This CDR3 is 14 amino acids long. Germline lookup yields CDR1 SGHRS and CDR2 YFSETQ. The CDR3 reads CASSASQGANTIYF. The CDR3 DNA reads TGCGCCAGCAGCGCTTCCCAGGGGGCTAACACCATATATTTT. The full variable domain, in which reference TRBV5-1 and TRBJ1-3 provide the parts outside the CDR3, is KAGVTQTPRYLIKTRGQQVTLSCSPISGHRSVSWYQQTPGQGLQFLFEYFSETQRNKGNFPGRFSGRQFSNSRSEMNVSTLELGDSALYLCASSASQGANTIYFGEGSWLTVV.

This clone was seen a single time. V is TRBV19 and J is TRBJ2-3, with TRBD2 matching over 7 bases. After removal of 0 bases from V and 1 base from J, the junction contained 7 bases not matched to a gene. In germline, CDR1 is LNHDA, CDR2 SQIVND (reference sequence). The CDR3 has 17 amino acids. CDR3 in DNA: TGTGCCAGTAGTATAGATCAGACTAGCAGCCGCACAGATACGCAGTATTTT. Amino acids: CASSIDQTSSRTDTQYF.

The chain carries TRBV6-4 and TRBJ2-3, with 7 bases aligning to TRBD1. The CDR3 totals 14 residues. Germline CDR1 reads MRHNA; CDR2 reads SNTAGT. V was pared by 3 bases and J by 3 bases, with 3 bases of the junction left unmatched. The CDR3 sequence: CASSEGGFTDTQYF. The CDR3 nucleotides are TGTGCCAGCAGTGAAGGGGGCTTTACAGATACGCAGTATTTT.

The chain couples TRBV6-6 to TRBJ2-6; 7 bases map to TRBD1. The CDR3 is 16 amino acids. V shed 10 bases, J shed 4 bases, and the junction held 13 bases outside the gene matches. From germline, CDR1 is MNHNY and CDR2 SVGAGI (reference sequence). Here the CDR3 reads CATQDRDPLGANVLTF. The DNA for the CDR3 is TGTGCCACCCAAGACAGGGACCCTCTCGGGGCCAACGTCCTGACTTTC.

The CDR3 nucleotides read TGTGCCAGCAGTCGAAGCGCGTTACAAGAGACCCAGTACTTC. Translation gives CASSRSALQETQYF. The chain links TRBV7-9 to TRBJ2-5, with no clear D. Germline assignment: CDR1 SEHNR and CDR2 FQNEAQ (reference sequence). The V gene lost 6 bases and the J gene lost 2 bases, with 13 bases spanning the gap. The CDR3 runs to 14 residues.

The chain is built from TRBV19 and TRBJ1-1, with D possibly matching TRBD1 (6 bases). V gave up 7 bases and J gave up 5 bases, with 11 bases separating them. The CDR3 extends over 12 amino acids. Looked up from germline, CDR1 is LNHDA and CDR2 is SQIVND (reference sequence). CDR3 protein: CASTSGATEAFF. The CDR3 nucleotides read TGTGCCAGTACCTCAGGGGCAACTGAAGCTTTCTTT.

V and J are TRBV14 and TRBJ2-3; the D gene is possibly TRBD1 (6 bases). The CDR3 has 15 amino acids. Trimming shortened V by 6 bases and J by 2 bases, and 15 bases separated the two germline ends. Germline CDR1 and CDR2: SGHDN and FVKESK. The CDR3 sequence is CASSPGQTFTDTQYF. Written as DNA, the CDR3 is TGTGCCAGCAGTCCCGGACAGACATTCACAGATACGCAGTATTTT.

V and J are TRBV4-3 and TRBJ1-2, with TRBD1 matching 9 bases. J gave up 3 bases and V 0 bases, and 2 bases lay outside the gene matches. The CDR3 has 15 residues. Germline V gives CDR1 LGHNA, CDR2 YSLEER. The CDR3 reads CASSQEQGAYYGYTF. As DNA, the CDR3 is TGCGCCAGCAGCCAAGAACAGGGGGCGTACTATGGCTACACCTTC.

The V and J genes are TRBV14 and TRBJ2-7; possibly TRBD2 for D (6 bases). Germline CDR1 reads SGHDN; CDR2 reads FVKESK. This CDR3 has 15 residues. With 1 base removed from V and 1 base from J, the gap between germline ends came to 11 bases. The CDR3 DNA reads as TGTGCCAGCAGCCAAGTCGCGGGATATTCCTACGAGCAGTACTTC. The encoded protein is CASSQVAGYSYEQYF.

The rearrangement uses TRBV7-2 and TRBJ2-7; D possibly corresponds to TRBD2 (6 bases). CDR1 SGHTA and CDR2 FQGNSA come from the germline V gene. Trimming took 4 bases from V and 3 from J, leaving 10 bases between them. This CDR3 is built from 13 residues. The CDR3 spells CASSSRTIYEQYF. DNA of the CDR3: TGTGCCAGCAGCTCCAGGACTATCTACGAGCAGTACTTC.

The chain joins TRBV27 to TRBJ2-1; no definite D call. CDR1 is MNHEY and CDR2 is SMNVEV in the germline V gene (reference sequence). The CDR3 spans 13 residues. Trimming took off 6 bases at V and 7 bases at J, with 13 bases between the two ends. The CDR3 nucleotides read TGTGCCAGCAGCCCAGATACGTGGAATGAGCAGTTCTTC. This translates into CASSPDTWNEQFF.

This rearrangement joins TRBV4-2 to TRBJ2-7, with D perhaps matching TRBD1 (5 bases). The germline V and J ends were trimmed by 0 bases and 3 bases, with 12 bases remaining between them. The CDR3 length is 15 residues. Germline CDR1 and CDR2: LGHNA and YNFKEQ. CDR3 in amino acids: CASSQELTGIYEQYF. CDR3 in DNA: TGTGCCAGCAGCCAAGAGTTAACAGGAATCTACGAGCAGTACTTC.